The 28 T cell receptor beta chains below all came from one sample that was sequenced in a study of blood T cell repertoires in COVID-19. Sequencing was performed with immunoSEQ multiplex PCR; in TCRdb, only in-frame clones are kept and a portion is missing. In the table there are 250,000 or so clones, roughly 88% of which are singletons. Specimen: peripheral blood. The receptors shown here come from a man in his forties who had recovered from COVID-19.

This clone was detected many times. CDR3 nucleotides: TGCGCCAGCAGCCAATCGCTAGCGGGGTACAATGAGCAGTTCTTC. It translates to CASSQSLAGYNEQFF. The chain carries TRBV4-1 and TRBJ2-1; 9 bases align to TRBD2. CDR1 is MGHRA and CDR2 is YSYEKL in the germline V gene. The CDR3 covers 15 residues. With V trimmed by 2 bases and J by 4 bases, 3 bases remained unmatched.

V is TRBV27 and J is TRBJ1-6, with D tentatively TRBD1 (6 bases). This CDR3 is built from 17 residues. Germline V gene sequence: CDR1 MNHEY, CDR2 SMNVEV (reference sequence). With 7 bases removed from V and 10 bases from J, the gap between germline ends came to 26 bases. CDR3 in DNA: TGTGCCAGCACCTTATGGGGAGGGTGGGGGGCAAGGTCACCCCTCCACTTT. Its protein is CASTLWGGWGARSPLHF.

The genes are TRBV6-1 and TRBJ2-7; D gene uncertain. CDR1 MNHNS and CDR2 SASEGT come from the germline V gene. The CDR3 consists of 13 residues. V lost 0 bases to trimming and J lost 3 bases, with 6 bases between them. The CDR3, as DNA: TGTGCCAGCAGTGAAGCCAACTTCTACGAGCAGTACTTC. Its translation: CASSEANFYEQYF.

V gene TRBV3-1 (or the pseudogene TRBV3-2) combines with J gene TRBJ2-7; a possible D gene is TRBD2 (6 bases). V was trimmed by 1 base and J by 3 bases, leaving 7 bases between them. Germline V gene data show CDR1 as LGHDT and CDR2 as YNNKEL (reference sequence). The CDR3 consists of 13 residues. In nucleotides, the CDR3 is TGTGCCAGCAGCCAAGCGGGAGTCTACGAGCAGTACTTC. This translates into CASSQAGVYEQYF.

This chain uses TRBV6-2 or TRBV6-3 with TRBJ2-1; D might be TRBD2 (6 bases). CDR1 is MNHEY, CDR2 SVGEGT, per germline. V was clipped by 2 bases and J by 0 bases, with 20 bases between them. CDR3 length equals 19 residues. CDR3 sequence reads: CASSYTKYAVRGSYNEQFF. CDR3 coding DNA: TGTGCCAGCAGTTACACCAAATATGCGGTGCGGGGCTCCTACAATGAGCAGTTCTTC.

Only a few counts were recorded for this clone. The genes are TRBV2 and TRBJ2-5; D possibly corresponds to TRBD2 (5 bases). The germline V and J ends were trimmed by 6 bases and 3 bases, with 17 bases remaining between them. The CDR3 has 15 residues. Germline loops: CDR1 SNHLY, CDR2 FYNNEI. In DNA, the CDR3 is TGTGCCAGCAGCTCCTTGAGAGGGAGTAAAGAGACCCAGTACTTC. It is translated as CASSSLRGSKETQYF. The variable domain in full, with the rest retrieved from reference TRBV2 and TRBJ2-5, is EPEVTQTPSHQVTQMGQEVILRCVPISNHLYFYWYRQILGQKVEFLVSFYNNEISEKSEIFDDQFSVERPDGSNFTLKIRSTKLEDSAMYFCASSSLRGSKETQYFGPGTRLLVL.

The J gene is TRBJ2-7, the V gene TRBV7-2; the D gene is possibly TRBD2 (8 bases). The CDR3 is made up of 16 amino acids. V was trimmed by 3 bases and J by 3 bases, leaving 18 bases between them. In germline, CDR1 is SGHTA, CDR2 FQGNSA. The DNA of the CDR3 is TGTGCCAGCAGCTTCTCGGGAGGGGGCGGGATCTACGAGCAGTACTTC. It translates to CASSFSGGGGIYEQYF.

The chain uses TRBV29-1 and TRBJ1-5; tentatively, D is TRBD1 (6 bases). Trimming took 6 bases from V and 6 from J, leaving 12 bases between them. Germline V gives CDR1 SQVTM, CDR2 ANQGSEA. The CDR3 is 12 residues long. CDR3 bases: TGCAGCGTCAAGGACAGCGTTCAGCCCCAGCATTTT. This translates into CSVKDSVQPQHF.

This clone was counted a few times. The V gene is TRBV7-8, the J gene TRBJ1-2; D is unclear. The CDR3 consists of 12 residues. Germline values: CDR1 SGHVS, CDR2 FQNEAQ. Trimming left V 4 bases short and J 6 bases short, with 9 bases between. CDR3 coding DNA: TGTGCCAGCAGCTGGGAGACGGATGGCTACACCTTC. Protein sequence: CASSWETDGYTF.

The CDR3, as DNA: TGTGCCAGCAGCTTACACAGGGCAGCTAACTATGGCTACACCTTC. Its protein is CASSLHRAANYGYTF. The chain links TRBV7-2 to TRBJ1-2, with D possibly being TRBD1 (6 bases). The CDR3 is 15 residues long. Trimming cost V 2 bases and J 0 bases, with 10 bases left between them. Germline CDR1 SGHTA, CDR2 FQGNSA.

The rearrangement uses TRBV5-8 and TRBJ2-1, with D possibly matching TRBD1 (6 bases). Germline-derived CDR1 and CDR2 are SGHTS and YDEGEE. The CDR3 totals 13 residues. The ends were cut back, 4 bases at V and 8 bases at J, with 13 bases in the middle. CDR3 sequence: CASSILRGHEQFF. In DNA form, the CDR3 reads TGTGCCAGCAGCATCCTCAGGGGACATGAGCAGTTCTTC.

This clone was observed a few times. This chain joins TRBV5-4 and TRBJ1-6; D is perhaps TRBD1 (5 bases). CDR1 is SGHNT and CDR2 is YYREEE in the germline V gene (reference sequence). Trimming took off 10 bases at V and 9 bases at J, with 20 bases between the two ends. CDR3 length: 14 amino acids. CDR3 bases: TGTGCCCGTCTAGCAGGGACTTCGGCTTCACCCCTCCACTTT. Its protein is CARLAGTSASPLHF.

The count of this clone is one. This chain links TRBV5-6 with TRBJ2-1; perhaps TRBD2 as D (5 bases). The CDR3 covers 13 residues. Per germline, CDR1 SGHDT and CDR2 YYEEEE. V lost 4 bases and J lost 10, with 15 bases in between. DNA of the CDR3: TGTGCCAGCAGCCCGACGCGGGCGGGCGAGCAGTTCTTC. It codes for CASSPTRAGEQFF.

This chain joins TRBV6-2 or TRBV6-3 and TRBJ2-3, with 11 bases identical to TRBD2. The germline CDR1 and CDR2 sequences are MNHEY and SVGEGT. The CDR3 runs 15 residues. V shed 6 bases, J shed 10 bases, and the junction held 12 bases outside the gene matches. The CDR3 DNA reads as TGTGCCAGCAGCCGACCCGGGACTAGCGGAGGGGCGCAGTATTTT. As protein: CASSRPGTSGGAQYF.

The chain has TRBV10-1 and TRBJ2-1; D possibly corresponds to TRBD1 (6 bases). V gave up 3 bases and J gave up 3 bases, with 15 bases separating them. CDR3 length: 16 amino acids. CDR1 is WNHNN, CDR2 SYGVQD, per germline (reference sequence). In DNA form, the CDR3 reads TGCGCCAGCAGTGACCTTACAGGGTCTGGCTACAATGAGCAGTTCTTC. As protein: CASSDLTGSGYNEQFF.

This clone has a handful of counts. The CDR3 here is CAWSVLRAGGEKLFF. The DNA for the CDR3 is TGTGCCTGGAGTGTACTTAGGGCAGGGGGAGAAAAACTGTTTTTT. The V gene is TRBV30, the J gene TRBJ1-4; 7 bases are shared with TRBD1. This CDR3 has 15 amino acids. CDR1 and CDR2 (germline): GTSNPN, SVGIG (reference sequence). V lost 0 bases and J lost 8; bases outside the gene matches: 9. The variable domain in full, completed from reference TRBV30 and TRBJ1-4, reads SQTIHQWPATLVQPVGSPLSLECTVEGTSNPNLYWYRQAAGRGLQLLFYSVGIGQISSEVPQNLSASRPQDRQFILSSKKLLLSDSGFYLCAWSVLRAGGEKLFFGSGTQLSVL.

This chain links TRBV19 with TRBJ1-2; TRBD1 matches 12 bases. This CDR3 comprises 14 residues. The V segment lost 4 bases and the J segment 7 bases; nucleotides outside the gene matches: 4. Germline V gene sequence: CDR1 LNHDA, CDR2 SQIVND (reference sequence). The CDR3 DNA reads TGTGCCAGTAGTACCCGGGACAGGGGGCTTGGCTACACCTTC. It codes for CASSTRDRGLGYTF.

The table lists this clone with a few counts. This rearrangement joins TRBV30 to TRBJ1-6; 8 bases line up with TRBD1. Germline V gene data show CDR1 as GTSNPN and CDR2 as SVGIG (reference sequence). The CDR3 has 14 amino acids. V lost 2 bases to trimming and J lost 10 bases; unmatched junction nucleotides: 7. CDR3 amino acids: CAWSFGSGGSPLHF. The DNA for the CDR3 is TGTGCCTGGAGTTTTGGATCAGGGGGCTCACCCCTCCACTTT.

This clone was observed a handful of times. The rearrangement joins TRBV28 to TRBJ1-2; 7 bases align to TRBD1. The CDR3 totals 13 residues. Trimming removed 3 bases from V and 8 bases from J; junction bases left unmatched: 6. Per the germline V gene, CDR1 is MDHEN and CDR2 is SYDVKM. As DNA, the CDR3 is TGTGCCAGCAGTTTCGAGGGGGCTGGCGGCTACACCTTC. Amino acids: CASSFEGAGGYTF.

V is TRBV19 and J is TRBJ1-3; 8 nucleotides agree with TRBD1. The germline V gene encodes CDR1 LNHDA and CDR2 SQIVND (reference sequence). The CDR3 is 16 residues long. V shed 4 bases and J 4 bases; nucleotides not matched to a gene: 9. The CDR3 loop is CASSTTGGAKGNTIYF. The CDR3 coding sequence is TGTGCCAGTAGTACAACAGGGGGAGCTAAAGGAAACACCATATATTTT. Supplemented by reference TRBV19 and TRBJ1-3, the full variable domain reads DGGITQSPKYLFRKEGQNVTLSCEQNLNHDAMYWYRQDPGQGLRLIYYSQIVNDFQKGDIAEGYSVSREKKESFPLTVTSAQKNPTAFYLCASSTTGGAKGNTIYFGEGSWLTVV.

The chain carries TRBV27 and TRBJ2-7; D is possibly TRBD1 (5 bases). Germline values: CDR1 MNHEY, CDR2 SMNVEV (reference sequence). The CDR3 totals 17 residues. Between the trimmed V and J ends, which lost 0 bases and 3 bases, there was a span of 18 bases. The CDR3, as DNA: TGTGCCAGCAGTTTATCGTATATTTCGGCGGACAACTACGAGCAGTACTTC. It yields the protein CASSLSYISADNYEQYF.

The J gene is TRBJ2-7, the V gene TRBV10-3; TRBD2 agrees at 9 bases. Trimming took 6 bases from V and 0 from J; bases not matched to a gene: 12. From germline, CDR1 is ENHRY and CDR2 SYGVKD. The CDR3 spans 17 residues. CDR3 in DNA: TGTGCCATCAGACACCCTATGGCTAGCGGGGCCTCCTACGAGCAGTACTTC. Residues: CAIRHPMASGASYEQYF.

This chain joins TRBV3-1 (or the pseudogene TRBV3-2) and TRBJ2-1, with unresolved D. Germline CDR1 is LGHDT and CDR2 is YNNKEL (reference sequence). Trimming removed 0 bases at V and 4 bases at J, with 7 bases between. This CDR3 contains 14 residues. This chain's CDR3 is CASSQDVEYNEQFF. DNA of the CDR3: TGTGCCAGCAGCCAAGATGTGGAGTACAATGAGCAGTTCTTC.

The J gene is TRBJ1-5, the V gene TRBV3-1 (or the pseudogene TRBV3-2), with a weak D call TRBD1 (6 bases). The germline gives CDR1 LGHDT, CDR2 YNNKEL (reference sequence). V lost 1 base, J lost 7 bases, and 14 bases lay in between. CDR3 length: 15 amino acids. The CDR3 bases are TGTGCCAGCAGCCAAGGCGAGGGCCAGGGGCAGCCCCAGCATTTT. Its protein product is CASSQGEGQGQPQHF.

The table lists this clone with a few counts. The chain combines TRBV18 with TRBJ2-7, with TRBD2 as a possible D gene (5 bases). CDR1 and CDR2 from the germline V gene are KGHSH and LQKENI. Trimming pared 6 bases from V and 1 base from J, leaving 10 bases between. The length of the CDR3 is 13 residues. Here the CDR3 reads CASSEGGSYEQYF. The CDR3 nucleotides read TGTGCCAGCTCCGAAGGAGGTTCCTACGAGCAGTACTTC.

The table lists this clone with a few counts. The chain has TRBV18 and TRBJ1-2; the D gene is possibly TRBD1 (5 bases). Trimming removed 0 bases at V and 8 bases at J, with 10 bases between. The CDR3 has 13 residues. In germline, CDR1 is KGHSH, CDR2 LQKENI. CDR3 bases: TGTGCCAGCTCACCACCGGGGGGAGGAGGCTACACCTTC. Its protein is CASSPPGGGGYTF.

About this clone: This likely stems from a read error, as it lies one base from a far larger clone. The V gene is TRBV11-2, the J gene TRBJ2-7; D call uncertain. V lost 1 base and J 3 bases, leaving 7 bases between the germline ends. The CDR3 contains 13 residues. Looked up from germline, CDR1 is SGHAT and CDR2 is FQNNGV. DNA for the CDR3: TGTGCCAGCAGCTTAGGGCAGGACTACGAGCAGTACTTC. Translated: CASSLGQDYEQYF.

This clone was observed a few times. DNA of the CDR3: TGTGCCAGCACCGCCGGGACTAGCGGGGGCTACGAGCAGTACTTC. Translating gives CASTAGTSGGYEQYF. This chain connects TRBV6-5 to TRBJ2-7, with 14 positions matching TRBD2. Germline V lookup: CDR1 MNHEY, CDR2 SVGAGI. The CDR3 loop spans 15 amino acids. The trim removed 7 bases at V and 3 bases at J, leaving 5 bases unmatched.